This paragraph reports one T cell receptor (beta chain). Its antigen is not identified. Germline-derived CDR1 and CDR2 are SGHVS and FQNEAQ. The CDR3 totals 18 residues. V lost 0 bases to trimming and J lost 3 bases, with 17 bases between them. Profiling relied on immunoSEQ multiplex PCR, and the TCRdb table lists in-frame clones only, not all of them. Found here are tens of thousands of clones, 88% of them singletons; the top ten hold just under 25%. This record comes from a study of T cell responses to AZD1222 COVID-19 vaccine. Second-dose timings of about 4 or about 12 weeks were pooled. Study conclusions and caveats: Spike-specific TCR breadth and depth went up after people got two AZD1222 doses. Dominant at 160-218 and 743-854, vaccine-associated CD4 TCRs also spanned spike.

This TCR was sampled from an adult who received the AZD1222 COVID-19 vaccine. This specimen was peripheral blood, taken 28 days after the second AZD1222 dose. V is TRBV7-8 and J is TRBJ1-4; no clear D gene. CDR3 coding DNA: TGTGCCAGCAGCTTAGCAGTGGAGGTGACAATTTCTAATGAAAAACTGTTTTTT. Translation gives CASSLAVEVTISNEKLFF.